A selection of T cell receptor beta chains follows, all from one sample in a study of T-cell memory formation after mild COVID-19. TCRdb ran MiXCR on the 5' RACE reads and lists one entry per CDR3 protein. In the table there are about 82,000 distinct CDR3 sequences, around an eighth of which are singletons. The sample was PBMCs or a T cell subset sorted from them (not recorded which). These TCRs come from an adult woman who had mild COVID-19 (a few samples of this study predate the infection). Cell type and time point are not known. CDR3s include the opening cysteine and the closing phenylalanine or tryptophan. Fields, in order: J gene, V gene, D gene, CDR3 length, clone size, CDR3 DNA, CDR3 protein. A D gene is named only where the DNA matches it firmly. Clone size is shown for a subset of rows, as once, few, many or a class of expanded clone.

j_gene: TRBJ2-1; v_gene: TRBV6-2/TRBV6-3; d_gene: TRBD2; len: 14; abundance: few; CDR3nt: TGTGCCAGCAGTTCGGGACTAGCGTACAATGAGCAGTTCTTC; CDR3aa: CASSSGLAYNEQFF
j_gene: TRBJ2-5; v_gene: TRBV7-9; d_gene: .; len: 17; abundance: few; CDR3nt: TGTGCCAGCAGCCCCCCCGGGCAGGAGTGGAAAGTCGAGACCCAGTACTTC; CDR3aa: CASSPPGQEWKVETQYF
j_gene: TRBJ2-7; v_gene: TRBV6-1; d_gene: .; len: 12; abundance: few; CDR3nt: TGTGCCAGCACCTACACTTCCTACGAGCAGTACTTC; CDR3aa: CASTYTSYEQYF
j_gene: TRBJ2-7; v_gene: TRBV5-6; d_gene: .; len: 13; abundance: few; CDR3nt: TGTGCCAGCGCCCGAACAGAGGCGGACGAGCAGTACTTC; CDR3aa: CASARTEADEQYF
j_gene: TRBJ2-1; v_gene: TRBV18; d_gene: .; len: 15; abundance: few; CDR3nt: TGTGCCAGCTCACCGGGCAGGCAGTTTTACAATGAGCAGTTCTTC; CDR3aa: CASSPGRQFYNEQFF
j_gene: TRBJ2-7; v_gene: TRBV12-3/TRBV12-4; d_gene: .; len: 13; abundance: few; CDR3nt: TGTGCCAGCAGTTTTGGCCTCTCCTACGAGCAGTACTTC; CDR3aa: CASSFGLSYEQYF
j_gene: TRBJ2-3; v_gene: TRBV5-1; d_gene: .; len: 15; abundance: .; CDR3nt: TGCGCCAGCAGCGGGGGGGACAGCAGCACAGATACGCAGTATTTT; CDR3aa: CASSGGDSSTDTQYF
j_gene: TRBJ2-2; v_gene: TRBV7-9; d_gene: .; len: 15; abundance: many; CDR3nt: TGTGCCAGCAGCGGTCAGGGGACGGGCACCGGGGAGCTGTTTTTT; CDR3aa: CASSGQGTGTGELFF
j_gene: TRBJ2-2; v_gene: TRBV20-1; d_gene: TRBD1; len: 18; abundance: .; CDR3nt: TGCAGTGCTATTTTCGCGAGCTTGAACAGGGGGCTGGCCGGGGAGCTGTTTTTT; CDR3aa: CSAIFASLNRGLAGELFF
j_gene: TRBJ2-3; v_gene: TRBV12-3/TRBV12-4; d_gene: TRBD1; len: 15; abundance: few; CDR3nt: TGTGCCAGCAGTATTAGACAGGGGGCCCCAGATACGCAGTATTTT; CDR3aa: CASSIRQGAPDTQYF
j_gene: TRBJ1-6; v_gene: TRBV7-9; d_gene: TRBD1; len: 14; abundance: few; CDR3nt: TGTGCCAGCAGCCACGGACAGGGGGATTCACCCCTCCACTTT; CDR3aa: CASSHGQGDSPLHF
j_gene: TRBJ2-3; v_gene: TRBV7-7; d_gene: .; len: 16; abundance: few; CDR3nt: TGTGCCAGCAGCCCTGATGAACAGGGGGGGACAGATACGCAGTATTTT; CDR3aa: CASSPDEQGGTDTQYF
j_gene: TRBJ2-5; v_gene: TRBV13; d_gene: .; len: 16; abundance: .; CDR3nt: TGTGCCAGCAGCCTCGGACCCCTAGGGGCCCAAGAGACCCAGTACTTC; CDR3aa: CASSLGPLGAQETQYF
j_gene: TRBJ2-5; v_gene: TRBV5-1; d_gene: .; len: 14; abundance: few; CDR3nt: TGCGCCAGCAGCTTGCTCCCCAACCAAGAGACCCAGTACTTC; CDR3aa: CASSLLPNQETQYF
j_gene: TRBJ2-7; v_gene: TRBV7-9; d_gene: .; len: 13; abundance: .; CDR3nt: TGTGCCAGCAGGTCCCAGGGGAGATACGAGCAGTACTTC; CDR3aa: CASRSQGRYEQYF
j_gene: TRBJ2-2; v_gene: TRBV24-1; d_gene: .; len: 14; abundance: few; CDR3nt: TGTGCCTCCCGGGCAGGGACGAACACCGGGGAGCTGTTTTTT; CDR3aa: CASRAGTNTGELFF
j_gene: TRBJ2-3; v_gene: TRBV12-3/TRBV12-4; d_gene: .; len: 16; abundance: few; CDR3nt: TGTGCCAGCAGTTTGTATCGGCTCGCGACTCGAGATACGCAGTATTTT; CDR3aa: CASSLYRLATRDTQYF
j_gene: TRBJ2-7; v_gene: TRBV27; d_gene: .; len: 14; abundance: .; CDR3nt: TGTGCCAGCAGTTTCTCAGGGGTGACCTACGAGCAGTACTTC; CDR3aa: CASSFSGVTYEQYF
j_gene: TRBJ2-1; v_gene: TRBV29-1; d_gene: TRBD2; len: 16; abundance: .; CDR3nt: TGCAGCGCACAGGGACGAGCGGGGGCCTCCTACAATGAGCAGTTCTTC; CDR3aa: CSAQGRAGASYNEQFF
j_gene: TRBJ1-3; v_gene: TRBV6-5; d_gene: .; len: 14; abundance: .; CDR3nt: TGTGCCAGCAGGATGGGGCCTTCGGGAAACACCATATATTTT; CDR3aa: CASRMGPSGNTIYF
j_gene: TRBJ2-3; v_gene: TRBV11-2; d_gene: .; len: 13; abundance: few; CDR3nt: TGTGCCAGCAGCTTAACATGGACAGATACGCAGTATTTT; CDR3aa: CASSLTWTDTQYF
j_gene: TRBJ2-1; v_gene: TRBV4-1; d_gene: .; len: 14; abundance: .; CDR3nt: TGCGCCAGCAGCCAAGTTAGCCAACTCAATGAGCAGTTCTTC; CDR3aa: CASSQVSQLNEQFF
j_gene: TRBJ2-2; v_gene: TRBV19; d_gene: .; len: 14; abundance: .; CDR3nt: TGTGCCAGTAGTATGGTCGCGAACACCGGGGAGCTGTTTTTT; CDR3aa: CASSMVANTGELFF
j_gene: TRBJ1-5; v_gene: TRBV27; d_gene: .; len: 12; abundance: .; CDR3nt: TGTGCCAGCAGACTCTCCGGACAGCCCCAGCATTTT; CDR3aa: CASRLSGQPQHF
j_gene: TRBJ2-1; v_gene: TRBV7-6; d_gene: TRBD1; len: 17; abundance: many; CDR3nt: TGTGCCAGCAGTCCAGCCTCGACAGGGATCGCCTACAATGAGCAGTTCTTC; CDR3aa: CASSPASTGIAYNEQFF
j_gene: TRBJ2-1; v_gene: TRBV5-1; d_gene: TRBD2; len: 18; abundance: .; CDR3nt: TGCGCCAGCAGCTCCCTGGAGACTAGCGGGTCGTTTGGGAATGAGCAGTTCTTC; CDR3aa: CASSSLETSGSFGNEQFF
j_gene: TRBJ2-7; v_gene: TRBV4-1; d_gene: .; len: 15; abundance: .; CDR3nt: TGCGCCAGCAGCCAAGATGGAGGGTCTCCCTACGAGCAGTACTTC; CDR3aa: CASSQDGGSPYEQYF
j_gene: TRBJ2-7; v_gene: TRBV7-3; d_gene: .; len: 13; abundance: .; CDR3nt: TGTGCCAGCAGCCAGGACTACGACTACGAGCAGTACTTC; CDR3aa: CASSQDYDYEQYF
j_gene: TRBJ2-3; v_gene: TRBV14; d_gene: TRBD2; len: 17; abundance: few; CDR3nt: TGTGCCAGCAGCCCAAGAGCCGGGACTAGGCCCACAGATACGCAGTATTTT; CDR3aa: CASSPRAGTRPTDTQYF
j_gene: TRBJ2-7; v_gene: TRBV7-8; d_gene: TRBD1; len: 14; abundance: .; CDR3nt: TGTGCCAGCAGCTTAGCGGGACAGGGGGACGAGCAGTACTTC; CDR3aa: CASSLAGQGDEQYF
j_gene: TRBJ1-1; v_gene: TRBV5-6; d_gene: .; len: 13; abundance: .; CDR3nt: TGTGCCAGCAGCTTAGTTCGGGGGCTTGGAGCTTTCTTT; CDR3aa: CASSLVRGLGAFF
j_gene: TRBJ2-7; v_gene: TRBV7-2; d_gene: TRBD2; len: 15; abundance: .; CDR3nt: TGTGCCAGCAGCTTACTACTAGCGGGAGATTACGAGCAGTACTTC; CDR3aa: CASSLLLAGDYEQYF
j_gene: TRBJ2-5; v_gene: TRBV20-1; d_gene: .; len: 14; abundance: .; CDR3nt: TGCAGTGCTAGAGATGGGGCGGGTTCGGAGACCCAGTACTTC; CDR3aa: CSARDGAGSETQYF
j_gene: TRBJ1-2; v_gene: TRBV20-1; d_gene: .; len: 16; abundance: .; CDR3nt: TGCAGTGCTAGTCCTACAACGGCGACAGACCCCTATGGCTACACCTTC; CDR3aa: CSASPTTATDPYGYTF
j_gene: TRBJ1-1; v_gene: TRBV7-9; d_gene: .; len: 12; abundance: few; CDR3nt: TGTGCCAGCCGCGATCCACGACCTGAAGCTTTCTTT; CDR3aa: CASRDPRPEAFF
j_gene: TRBJ2-1; v_gene: TRBV20-1; d_gene: TRBD2; len: 17; abundance: many; CDR3nt: TGCAGTGCTAGAGATCCGACTAGCGGGATGATGGTCGATGAGCAGTTCTTC; CDR3aa: CSARDPTSGMMVDEQFF
j_gene: TRBJ2-5; v_gene: TRBV5-1; d_gene: .; len: 14; abundance: .; CDR3nt: TGCGCCAGCAGCTTGGGGTACGGTATCGAGACCCAGTACTTC; CDR3aa: CASSLGYGIETQYF
j_gene: TRBJ2-5; v_gene: TRBV20-1; d_gene: TRBD2; len: 17; abundance: many; CDR3nt: TGCAGTGCTAGAACGGGACTAGCGGGGGGGCCGAGGGAGACCCAGTACTTC; CDR3aa: CSARTGLAGGPRETQYF
j_gene: TRBJ2-7; v_gene: TRBV7-6; d_gene: TRBD1; len: 13; abundance: few; CDR3nt: TGTGCCAGCAGCTCCGGGACAGGCGGGGAGCAGTACTTC; CDR3aa: CASSSGTGGEQYF
j_gene: TRBJ2-1; v_gene: TRBV25-1; d_gene: .; len: 16; abundance: .; CDR3nt: TGTGCCAGCAGTCGATTAGCGGACCCAAAAGACAATGAGCAGTTCTTC; CDR3aa: CASSRLADPKDNEQFF
j_gene: TRBJ2-5; v_gene: TRBV4-1; d_gene: .; len: 12; abundance: few; CDR3nt: TGCGCCAGCAGCCAAAATCAAGAGACCCAGTACTTC; CDR3aa: CASSQNQETQYF
j_gene: TRBJ2-1; v_gene: TRBV24-1; d_gene: .; len: 14; abundance: .; CDR3nt: TGTGCCACCAGTGACGGAGATGAGCTTGTGGAGCAGTTCTTC; CDR3aa: CATSDGDELVEQFF
j_gene: TRBJ1-1; v_gene: TRBV19; d_gene: TRBD1; len: 16; abundance: .; CDR3nt: TGTGCCAGTAGATCTACTACAGGGGGCCGGGACACTGAAGCTTTCTTT; CDR3aa: CASRSTTGGRDTEAFF